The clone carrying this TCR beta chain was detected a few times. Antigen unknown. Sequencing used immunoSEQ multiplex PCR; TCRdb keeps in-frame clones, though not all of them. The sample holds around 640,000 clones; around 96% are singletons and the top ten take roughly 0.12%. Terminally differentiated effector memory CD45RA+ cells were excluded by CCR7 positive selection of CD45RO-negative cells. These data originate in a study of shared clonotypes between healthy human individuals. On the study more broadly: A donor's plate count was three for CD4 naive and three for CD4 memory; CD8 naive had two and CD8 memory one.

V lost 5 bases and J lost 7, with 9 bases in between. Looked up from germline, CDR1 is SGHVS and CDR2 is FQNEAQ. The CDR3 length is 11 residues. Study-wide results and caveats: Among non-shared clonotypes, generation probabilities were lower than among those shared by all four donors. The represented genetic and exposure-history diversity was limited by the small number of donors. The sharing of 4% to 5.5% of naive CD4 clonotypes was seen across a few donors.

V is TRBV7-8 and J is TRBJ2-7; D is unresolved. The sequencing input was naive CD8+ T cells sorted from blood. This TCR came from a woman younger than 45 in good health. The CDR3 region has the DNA TGTGCCAGCAGCCCCCTATCTGAGCAGTACTTC. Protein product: CASSPLSEQYF. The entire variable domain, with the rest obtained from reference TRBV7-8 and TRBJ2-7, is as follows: GAGVSQSPRYKVAKRGQDVALRCDPISGHVSLFWYQQALGQGPEFLTYFQNEAQLDKSGLPSDRFFAERPEGSVSTLKIQRTQQEDSAVYLCASSPLSEQYFGPGTRLTVT.